A single sample gave rise to the 31 T cell receptor beta chains below, sequenced in a study of blood T cell repertoires in COVID-19. Assay used: immunoSEQ multiplex PCR; TCRdb lists only in-frame clones, some missing. Of some 330,000 clones listed, approximately 92% are singletons. The sequencing sample was made of PBMCs or T cells enriched from blood (not recorded which). All receptors derive from a woman aged 30 to 39 who had recovered from COVID-19.

This chain connects TRBV2 to TRBJ2-3; 10 nucleotides line up with TRBD2. CDR1 is SNHLY and CDR2 is FYNNEI in the germline V gene. The CDR3 length is 14 residues. V was clipped by 4 bases and J by 10 bases; unmatched bases: 8. CDR3 sequence (DNA): TGTGCCAGCAGTGTTACTAGCGGGGAACGTTCGCAGTATTTT. The encoded protein is CASSVTSGERSQYF.

The DNA of the CDR3 is TGCGCCAGCAGCCTCCACTCGGCCACACTCCTTCGGGACACTGAAGCTTTCTTT. It codes for CASSLHSATLLRDTEAFF. V and J are TRBV5-1 and TRBJ1-1; D uncertain. V dropped 4 bases and J dropped 3 bases, with 25 bases sitting between them. CDR1 is SGHRS, CDR2 YFSETQ, per germline. This CDR3 comprises 18 residues.

This chain connects TRBV9 to TRBJ1-1, with TRBD1 matching 10 bases. The germline V gene encodes CDR1 SGDLS and CDR2 YYNGEE. V was pared by 3 bases and J by 0 bases, with 11 bases of the junction left unmatched. This CDR3 spans 18 amino acids. The CDR3 DNA is TGTGCCAGCAGCGGAAAAAGAGGGACAGGGGCCTTGAACACTGAAGCTTTCTTT. Residues: CASSGKRGTGALNTEAFF.

This sequence joins TRBV5-1 and TRBJ1-1, with D tentatively TRBD1 (6 bases). Germline CDR1 SGHRS, CDR2 YFSETQ. Trimming left V 4 bases short and J 4 bases short, with 14 bases between. There are 14 residues in the CDR3. CDR3 DNA sequence: TGCGCCAGCAGCGCGACAGGTTGGGGCACTGAAGCTTTCTTT. This codes for CASSATGWGTEAFF. Combining the CDR3 with reference TRBV5-1 and TRBJ1-1 gives the whole variable domain KAGVTQTPRYLIKTRGQQVTLSCSPISGHRSVSWYQQTPGQGLQFLFEYFSETQRNKGNFPGRFSGRQFSNSRSEMNVSTLELGDSALYLCASSATGWGTEAFFGQGTRLTVV.

V usage is TRBV29-1 and J usage is TRBJ1-1; D uncertain. Germline V gives CDR1 SQVTM, CDR2 ANQGSEA. The CDR3 runs 12 residues. V lost 5 bases and J lost 8, with 15 bases in between. The CDR3 loop is CSVQTGFREAFF. The DNA of the CDR3 is TGCAGCGTTCAAACCGGGTTTAGGGAAGCTTTCTTT.

The V gene is TRBV18, the J gene TRBJ2-6, with D unclear. CDR3 size: 16 residues. In germline, CDR1 is KGHSH, CDR2 LQKENI. Trimming cost V 1 base and J 0 bases, with 7 bases left between them. The CDR3 nucleotides read TGTGCCAGCTCACCACGTCAACTCTCTGGGGCCAACGTCCTGACTTTC. Its translation: CASSPRQLSGANVLTF.

This sequence joins TRBV27 and TRBJ1-5, with 7 nucleotides matching TRBD1. This CDR3 is 17 amino acids long. J lost 0 bases, V lost 5 bases, and 10 bases had no gene match. In germline, CDR1 is MNHEY, CDR2 SMNVEV (reference sequence). CDR3: CASSLFAGTDSNQPQHF. The CDR3 DNA reads TGTGCCAGCAGTCTCTTTGCCGGGACAGATAGCAATCAGCCCCAGCATTTT.

This sequence joins TRBV5-1 and TRBJ1-1; no reliable D call. V was clipped by 9 bases and J by 0 bases, with 18 bases between them. The CDR3 has 15 residues. The germline V gene has CDR1 SGHRS and CDR2 YFSETQ. The CDR3 here is CATKKRPGLNTEAFF. The CDR3 DNA reads TGCGCCACCAAAAAACGCCCGGGATTGAACACTGAAGCTTTCTTT.

The V gene is TRBV4-2, the J gene TRBJ1-6; D remains unclear. The CDR3 has 17 amino acids. V shed 0 bases and J shed 0 bases, with 9 bases lying between them. Germline-derived CDR1 and CDR2 are LGHNA and YNFKEQ. The CDR3 bases are TGTGCCAGCAGCCAAGATCATGGGAGCTCCTATAATTCACCCCTCCACTTT. This gives the protein CASSQDHGSSYNSPLHF.

The chain combines TRBV28 with TRBJ2-3, with a possible D match to TRBD1 (6 bases). Germline CDR1 is MDHEN and CDR2 is SYDVKM. V was shortened by 5 bases and J by 4 bases, with 16 bases between the two germline ends. The CDR3 loop spans 15 amino acids. The CDR3 DNA reads as TGTGCCAGCAGTCTAGGACAGCCACGGTCAGATACGCAGTATTTT. Translated: CASSLGQPRSDTQYF. The full variable domain, its missing parts supplied by reference TRBV28 and TRBJ2-3, is DVKVTQSSRYLVKRTGEKVFLECVQDMDHENMFWYRQDPGLGLRLIYFSYDVKMKEKGDIPEGYSVSREKKERFSLILESASTNQTSMYLCASSLGQPRSDTQYFGPGTRLTVL.

This chain connects TRBV27 to TRBJ2-2, with 7 bases matching TRBD1. Germline CDR1 MNHEY, CDR2 SMNVEV (reference sequence). The CDR3 is made up of 14 amino acids. V lost 5 bases, J lost 3 bases, and 3 bases stayed unmatched. In nucleotides, the CDR3 is TGTGCCAGCAGTACAGGGGTCGACACCGGGGAGCTGTTTTTT. This codes for CASSTGVDTGELFF.

This chain uses TRBV18 with TRBJ2-3; perhaps TRBD2 as D (6 bases). This CDR3 contains 16 residues. The ends were cut back, 3 bases at V and 3 bases at J, with 16 bases in the middle. Germline CDR1 is KGHSH and CDR2 is LQKENI. Here the CDR3 reads CASSPGGGSNTDTQYF. The DNA for the CDR3 is TGTGCCAGCTCACCGGGAGGAGGCTCGAATACAGATACGCAGTATTTT.

The chain recombines TRBV20-1 with TRBJ2-7; maybe TRBD1 (6 bases). V gave up 5 bases and J gave up 6 bases, with 11 bases separating them. The CDR3 sequence is 11 residues long. The germline CDR1 and CDR2 sequences are DFQATT and SNEGSKA (reference sequence). Written as DNA, the CDR3 is TGCAGTGCTGGCCTAGGGGGCGAGCAGTACTTC. It codes for CSAGLGGEQYF.

J is TRBJ1-4 and V is TRBV5-5; D gene unclear. The CDR3 has 15 amino acids. Per the germline V gene, CDR1 is SGHKS and CDR2 is YYEKEE (reference sequence). The V end lost 0 bases, the J end lost 6 bases, and 12 bases lay between the germline ends. Here the CDR3 DNA reads TGTGCCAGCAGCTTGGGTTCGTGGTCGGATGAAAAACTGTTTTTT. It yields the protein CASSLGSWSDEKLFF.

The J gene is TRBJ1-3, the V gene TRBV6-2 or TRBV6-3, with D unresolved. V lost 6 bases to trimming and J lost 2 bases, with 5 bases between them. In germline, CDR1 is MNHEY, CDR2 SVGEGT. The CDR3 length is 12 residues. The CDR3 DNA reads TGTGCCAGCAGCAATACTGGAAACACCATATATTTT. Amino acid sequence: CASSNTGNTIYF.

A remark on this clone: One end of the junction does not line up with germline, which may come from a read error. J is TRBJ2-3 and V is TRBV7-7; 7 positions match TRBD2. The CDR3 runs 15 residues. Germline V gene lookup returns CDR1 SSHAT and CDR2 FNYEAQ (reference sequence). CDR3 sequence: CASSSTTSLVDTQYF. The CDR3 region has the DNA TGTGCTAGCAGCTCAACGACTAGCCTGGTCGATACGCAGTATTTT. The entire variable domain, with the rest obtained from reference TRBV7-7 and TRBJ2-3, is as follows: GAGVSQSPRYKVTKRGQDVTLRCDPISSHATLYWYQQALGQGPEFLTYFNYEAQPDKSGLPSDRFSAERPEGSISTLTIQRTEQRDSAMYRCASSSTTSLVDTQYFGPGTRLTVL.

The V gene is TRBV7-9, the J gene TRBJ1-1; weak D call: TRBD1 (6 bases). Germline V gives CDR1 SEHNR, CDR2 FQNEAQ (reference sequence). V lost 6 bases, J lost 3 bases, and 11 bases lay in between. This CDR3 is 13 amino acids long. Here the CDR3 reads CASSQQGDTEAFF. For the CDR3, the DNA is TGTGCCAGCAGTCAACAGGGAGACACTGAAGCTTTCTTT.

This clone came up once. The chain links TRBV6-8 to TRBJ2-7, with D maybe TRBD2 (5 bases). V lost 8 bases and J lost 3, with 14 bases in between. Per germline, CDR1 MNHGY and CDR2 SAAAGT. CDR3 length: 13 amino acids. CDR3 loop: CASEGVGNYEQYF. The DNA for the CDR3 is TGTGCCAGCGAGGGAGTCGGAAACTACGAGCAGTACTTC.

In nucleotides, the CDR3 is TGTGCCAGCAGCTTCGGACAGGGAGGCGGCTACACCTTC. The encoded protein is CASSFGQGGGYTF. The chain is built from TRBV7-9 and TRBJ1-2; 8 bases match TRBD1. Trimming removed 3 bases from V and 8 bases from J; junction bases left unmatched: 5. The CDR3 spans 13 residues. Germline V gene sequence: CDR1 SEHNR, CDR2 FQNEAQ (reference sequence).

The count of this clone is one. The chain employs TRBV28 and TRBJ1-4; D is perhaps TRBD1 (5 bases). The CDR3 consists of 13 residues. V lost 4 bases and J 6 bases, leaving 9 bases between the germline ends. Looked up from germline, CDR1 is MDHEN and CDR2 is SYDVKM. CDR3 nucleotides: TGTGCCAGCAGTTCCTCGACAGATGAAAAACTGTTTTTT. It codes for CASSSSTDEKLFF.

This chain links TRBV11-1 with TRBJ2-2, with TRBD1 identical over 10 bases. J lost 3 bases, V lost 6 bases, and 4 bases had no gene match. This CDR3 is 15 amino acids long. Germline CDR1 SGHAT, CDR2 FQDESV (reference sequence). CDR3 in DNA: TGTGCCAGCAGTAGACAGGGGGCAGACACCGGGGAGCTGTTTTTT. Its protein product is CASSRQGADTGELFF.

The chain is built from TRBV2 and TRBJ2-1, with TRBD2 identical over 10 bases. CDR3 size: 18 residues. The germline CDR1 and CDR2 sequences are SNHLY and FYNNEI. V lost 7 bases to trimming and J lost 4 bases; unmatched junction nucleotides: 16. CDR3: CASTDMKVAGGSYNEQFF. For the CDR3, the DNA is TGTGCCAGCACCGACATGAAGGTAGCGGGAGGATCTTACAATGAGCAGTTCTTC.

The chain has TRBV28 and TRBJ1-2; 9 nucleotides match TRBD1. J lost 7 bases, V lost 4 bases, and 4 bases had no gene match. CDR3 length: 13 residues. CDR1 MDHEN and CDR2 SYDVKM come from the germline V gene. The CDR3 region has the DNA TGTGCCAGCAGTTACGACAGGGGGGTTGGCTACACCTTC. It translates to CASSYDRGVGYTF.

The genes are TRBV3-1 (or the pseudogene TRBV3-2) and TRBJ2-5; D may be TRBD1 (6 bases). V lost 1 base, J lost 2 bases, and 11 bases lay in between. The CDR3 spans 15 residues. The germline V gene encodes CDR1 LGHDT and CDR2 YNNKEL (reference sequence). The CDR3: CASSQGSGQQETQYF. CDR3 coding DNA: TGTGCCAGCAGCCAAGGGTCCGGACAGCAAGAGACCCAGTACTTC.

This clone has just a few counts. This sequence joins TRBV5-1 and TRBJ2-7; TRBD1 agrees at 10 bases. Germline-derived CDR1 and CDR2 are SGHRS and YFSETQ. There are 16 residues in the CDR3. Losses at the gene ends were 3 bases for V and 2 bases for J; bases not matched to a gene: 8. CDR3: CASSSNRGTGAYEQYF. The CDR3 coding sequence is TGCGCCAGCAGCTCGAACCGAGGGACAGGGGCCTACGAGCAGTACTTC.

The rearrangement joins TRBV27 to TRBJ1-4; TRBD1 matches at 10 bases. Looked up from germline, CDR1 is MNHEY and CDR2 is SMNVEV (reference sequence). CDR3 length equals 15 residues. The J segment lost 6 bases and the V segment lost 5 bases, leaving 6 bases of the junction unmatched. In DNA, the CDR3 is TGTGCCAGCAGTCAGATCGGGACAGGGGATGAAAAACTGTTTTTT. It is translated as CASSQIGTGDEKLFF.

The chain carries TRBV6-5 and TRBJ2-7, with 12 bases aligning to TRBD2. The ends lost 5 bases at V and 4 bases at J; junction bases unmatched: 3. The germline CDR1 and CDR2 sequences are MNHEY and SVGAGI. The CDR3 spans 14 residues. The CDR3 spells CASSLAGGVYEQYF. CDR3 DNA sequence: TGTGCCAGCAGTCTAGCGGGAGGGGTATACGAGCAGTACTTC.

CDR3 nucleotides: TGTGCCAGCAGCCCCGACAGTACTGGAAACACCATATATTTT. Translating it yields CASSPDSTGNTIYF. This rearrangement joins TRBV13 to TRBJ1-3, with a tentative D call TRBD1 (5 bases). V lost 5 bases and J lost 2, with 10 bases in between. The length of the CDR3 is 14 residues. From germline, CDR1 is PRHDT and CDR2 FYEKMQ (reference sequence).

The chain joins TRBV3-1 (or the pseudogene TRBV3-2) to TRBJ1-1, with 11 bases that match TRBD1. V lost 4 bases and J lost 5; bases outside the gene matches: 12. CDR3 length: 17 amino acids. CDR1 and CDR2 (germline): LGHDT, YNNKEL (reference sequence). This CDR3 reads CASSPGPGQGAWTEAFF. The CDR3 DNA follows: TGTGCCAGCAGCCCCGGACCTGGACAGGGGGCTTGGACTGAAGCTTTCTTT.

The chain joins TRBV9 to TRBJ2-7, with TRBD1 as a possible D gene (5 bases). V lost 5 bases, J lost 4 bases, and 19 bases lay in between. CDR3 length: 15 amino acids. The germline V gene has CDR1 SGDLS and CDR2 YYNGEE. The CDR3 region has the DNA TGTGCCAGCAGTCCCGTAGGTGGGGCCTTATACGAGCAGTACTTC. Translated: CASSPVGGALYEQYF. The whole variable domain, filled in from reference TRBV9 and TRBJ2-7, reads DSGVTQTPKHLITATGQRVTLRCSPRSGDLSVYWYQQSLDQGLQFLIQYYNGEERAKGNILERFSAQQFPDLHSELNLSSLELGDSALYFCASSPVGGALYEQYFGPGTRLTVT.

The chain has TRBV24-1 and TRBJ2-2; TRBD2 agrees at 7 bases. J was trimmed by 3 bases and V by 5 bases; bases with no gene match: 5. Per the germline V gene, CDR1 is KGHDR and CDR2 is SFDVKD. The length of the CDR3 is 15 residues. The CDR3 sequence: CATSARLADTGELFF. DNA of the CDR3: TGTGCCACCAGTGCTCGGCTAGCGGACACCGGGGAGCTGTTTTTT.